The 9 T cell receptor beta chains reported below all come from one sample, sequenced in a study of cytomegalovirus exposure and HLA in healthy donors. PCR amplification relied on 60 Vbeta primers (plus 13 Jbeta primers). Assay: immunoSEQ multiplex PCR; the TCRdb copy retains only in-frame clones and omits some. This sample has 140,000 or so clones, with 80% found just once. Sequencing was done on a sample of PBMCs. The receptors come from a man aged 40-49 years in good health and CMV-seronegative.

The V call is TRBV28, the J call TRBJ2-2, with a tentative D call TRBD2 (5 bases). V lost 6 bases, J lost 6 bases, and 8 bases lay in between. Germline V gene lookup returns CDR1 MDHEN and CDR2 SYDVKM. CDR3 length: 12 residues. Written as DNA, the CDR3 is TGTGCCAGCAGCCTACTAGCCGGGGAGCTGTTTTTT. It codes for CASSLLAGELFF.

This clone has just a few counts. The CDR3 coding sequence is TGTGCCAGCAGCGCCATACAGGGTAATCAGCCCCAGCATTTT. Translation: CASSAIQGNQPQHF. The rearrangement links TRBV5-5 to TRBJ1-5, with D maybe TRBD1 (6 bases). V lost 4 bases to trimming and J lost 4 bases, with 12 bases between them. This CDR3 comprises 14 residues. From germline, CDR1 is SGHKS and CDR2 YYEKEE (reference sequence).

The chain is built from TRBV18 and TRBJ1-5; 10 bases fit TRBD1. Germline V CDR1 and CDR2: KGHSH, LQKENI. V lost 5 bases, J lost 5 bases, and 6 bases stayed unmatched. The CDR3 runs to 15 residues. The CDR3 region is CASSATGGWDQPQHF. The CDR3 DNA reads as TGTGCCAGCTCAGCGACAGGGGGCTGGGATCAGCCCCAGCATTTT.

This chain connects TRBV28 to TRBJ2-2; a weak D match, TRBD1 (6 bases). With 6 bases removed from V and 0 bases from J, the gap between germline ends came to 17 bases. CDR1 and CDR2 (germline): MDHEN, SYDVKM. This CDR3 has 17 residues. The DNA for the CDR3 is TGTGCCAGCAGGGCTCAGTTGAGGGGGACGAACACCGGGGAGCTGTTTTTT. Its translation: CASRAQLRGTNTGELFF.

The rearrangement links TRBV15 to TRBJ1-2; TRBD1 is a possible D gene (5 bases). With 5 bases removed from V and 4 bases from J, the gap between germline ends came to 20 bases. The CDR3 length is 16 residues. Germline CDR1 and CDR2: LNHNV and YYDKDF (reference sequence). The CDR3 is CATSVGAVQGSYGYTF. CDR3 nucleotides: TGTGCCACCAGCGTTGGGGCTGTTCAGGGAAGCTATGGCTACACCTTC.

V gene TRBV5-5 combines with J gene TRBJ2-7; TRBD1 agrees at 11 bases. Per the germline V gene, CDR1 is SGHKS and CDR2 is YYEKEE (reference sequence). J was trimmed by 3 bases and V by 1 base; bases with no gene match: 3. The CDR3 has 15 residues. The CDR3, as DNA: TGTGCCAGCAGCTTGTTGGGGACAGGGGGCTACGAGCAGTACTTC. Translating it yields CASSLLGTGGYEQYF. Full variable domain (missing parts from reference TRBV5-5 and TRBJ2-7): DAGVTQSPTHLIKTRGQQVTLRCSPISGHKSVSWYQQVLGQGPQFIFQYYEKEERGRGNFPDRFSARQFPNYSSELNVNALLLGDSALYLCASSLLGTGGYEQYFGPGTRLTVT.

This CDR3 is CASSTEIRRNRNYGYTF. CDR3 bases: TGTGCCAGTAGTACGGAGATCAGGCGGAACAGGAACTATGGCTACACCTTC. This chain links TRBV19 with TRBJ1-2; the D gene is possibly TRBD1 (5 bases). With 4 bases removed from V and 2 bases from J, the gap between germline ends came to 20 bases. Germline V CDR1 and CDR2: LNHDA, SQIVND (reference sequence). The CDR3 has 17 amino acids.

The V gene is TRBV2, the J gene TRBJ2-7; D remains unclear. CDR3 length: 13 amino acids. Germline V gene lookup returns CDR1 SNHLY and CDR2 FYNNEI. The V end lost 7 bases, the J end lost 5 bases, and 15 bases lay between the germline ends. CDR3 region: CASTPAALNEQYF. The CDR3 DNA reads TGTGCCAGCACACCGGCGGCGCTCAACGAGCAGTACTTC.

V is TRBV7-9 and J is TRBJ1-4, with a weak D call TRBD1 (5 bases). Germline V CDR1 and CDR2: SEHNR, FQNEAQ (reference sequence). Trimming stripped 7 bases from V and 8 bases from J, with 14 bases between. The CDR3 totals 13 residues. The CDR3 spells CASTGRREEKLFF. DNA for the CDR3: TGTGCCAGCACGGGACGGCGGGAGGAAAAACTGTTTTTT.